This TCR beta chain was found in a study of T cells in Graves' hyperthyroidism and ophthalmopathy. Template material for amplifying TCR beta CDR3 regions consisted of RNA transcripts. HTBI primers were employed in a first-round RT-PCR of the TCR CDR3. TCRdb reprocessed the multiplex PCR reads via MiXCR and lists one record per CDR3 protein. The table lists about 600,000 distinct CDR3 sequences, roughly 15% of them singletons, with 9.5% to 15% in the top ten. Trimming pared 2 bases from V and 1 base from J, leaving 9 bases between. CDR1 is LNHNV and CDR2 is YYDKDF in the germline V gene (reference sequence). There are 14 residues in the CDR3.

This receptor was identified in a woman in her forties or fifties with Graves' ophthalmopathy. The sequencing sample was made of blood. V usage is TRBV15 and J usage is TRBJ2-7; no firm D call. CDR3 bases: TGTGCCACCAGCAGACTAGGGAAATCCTACGAGCAGTACTTC. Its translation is CATSRLGKSYEQYF.